This T cell receptor (beta chain) emerged from a study of T cells in Graves' hyperthyroidism and ophthalmopathy. The TCR beta CDR3 regions underwent amplification using RNA transcripts as the source. HTBI primers were used for first-round RT-PCR of the TCR CDR3. MiXCR, applied by TCRdb to the multiplex PCR reads, yields one record per CDR3 protein. The repertoire holds some 760,000 distinct CDR3 sequences, with 14% as singletons. Germline CDR1 and CDR2: MNHEY and SVGAGI. The CDR3 has 15 residues. J lost 5 bases, V lost 0 bases, and 5 bases had no gene match. V gene TRBV6-5 combines with J gene TRBJ1-1; 8 nucleotides match TRBD1. Sequencing was carried out using blood. The receptor was isolated from a woman between 18 and 29 years old with Graves' hyperthyroidism. The DNA of the CDR3 is TGTGCCAGCAGTTACTCGGTCAGGGGGCAGACTGAAGCTTTCTTT. Its protein is CASSYSVRGQTEAFF.